The 20 T cell receptor beta chains listed next were all sequenced from one sample in a study of CD8+ T cells in alopecia areata. Treatment specified: oral pan-JAK inhibitor, 5-10 mg twice daily. Sequencing relied on a cDNA template that was reverse transcribed from extracted RNA. Produced via immunoSEQ multiplex PCR; TCRdb's table is partial and in-frame only. This table has around 190,000 clones, roughly 60% appearing once. This material consisted of CD4+ T cells sorted from blood, taken around week 50, from a patient treated with tofacitinib. The source of these receptors is a human donor with alopecia areata.

This rearrangement joins TRBV2 to TRBJ1-2, with TRBD1 as a possible D gene (5 bases). Germline V lookup: CDR1 SNHLY, CDR2 FYNNEI. The CDR3 consists of 14 residues. V was trimmed by 6 bases and J by 3 bases, leaving 14 bases between them. The CDR3 protein is CASSRQLADYGYTF. The CDR3, as DNA: TGTGCCAGCAGCCGACAGTTAGCGGACTATGGCTACACCTTC. Full variable domain (rest looked up from reference TRBV2 and TRBJ1-2): EPEVTQTPSHQVTQMGQEVILRCVPISNHLYFYWYRQILGQKVEFLVSFYNNEISEKSEIFDDQFSVERPDGSNFTLKIRSTKLEDSAMYFCASSRQLADYGYTFGSGTRLTVV.

The genes are TRBV29-1 and TRBJ1-1; D gene uncertain. CDR3 length: 10 residues. V shed 0 bases and J shed 11 bases, with 7 bases lying between them. Germline loops: CDR1 SQVTM, CDR2 ANQGSEA. The CDR3 region has the DNA TGCAGCGTTGAAGATGGGCGTGCTTTCTTT. Translating it yields CSVEDGRAFF.

A few counts support this clone. The chain carries TRBV30 and TRBJ1-1; unclear D gene. The CDR3 has 13 residues. Germline CDR1 GTSNPN, CDR2 SVGIG (reference sequence). V was trimmed by 5 bases and J by 3 bases, leaving 13 bases between them. The DNA for the CDR3 is TGTGCCTGGCGAAGGGCGGCATACACTGAAGCTTTCTTT. Translation: CAWRRAAYTEAFF.

This rearrangement joins TRBV4-3 to TRBJ1-6, with 7 bases lining up with TRBD1. The J segment lost 6 bases and the V segment lost 2 bases, leaving 10 bases of the junction unmatched. The CDR3 contains 17 residues. Germline loops: CDR1 LGHNA, CDR2 YSLEER. The CDR3 sequence: CASSQTLGQGGNSPLHF. Written as DNA, the CDR3 is TGCGCCAGCAGCCAAACCCTTGGGCAGGGGGGTAATTCACCCCTCCACTTT.

This clone was detected many times. This chain links TRBV4-3 with TRBJ2-7; the match to TRBD1 covers 7 bases. This CDR3 has 15 residues. V dropped 0 bases and J dropped 1; count of bases not matched to a gene: 3. CDR1 and CDR2 from the germline V gene are LGHNA and YSLEER. Here the CDR3 reads CASSQEWDRSYEQYF. CDR3 nucleotide sequence: TGCGCCAGCAGCCAAGAATGGGACAGATCCTACGAGCAGTACTTC.

The chain carries TRBV6-5 and TRBJ1-2; D is possibly TRBD1 (5 bases). This CDR3 region has 13 residues. V shed 6 bases and J shed 8 bases, with 16 bases lying between them. The germline gives CDR1 MNHEY, CDR2 SVGAGI. The CDR3 spells CASSHDSAWGYTF. The DNA of the CDR3 is TGTGCCAGCAGCCACGACAGTGCATGGGGCTACACCTTC.

This clone was seen just once. This chain connects TRBV29-1 to TRBJ1-4, with TRBD1 matching 11 bases. Trimming removed 4 bases from V and 10 bases from J; junction bases left unmatched: 5. This CDR3 contains 13 residues. In germline, CDR1 is SQVTM, CDR2 ANQGSEA. CDR3 coding DNA: TGCAGCGTTGGGACAGGGGGCTCGGGAAAACTGTTTTTT. It translates to CSVGTGGSGKLFF.

The CDR3 DNA reads TGTGCCAGCAGCTTAACAGGGAGCTCCTACAATGAGCAGTTCTTC. It encodes CASSLTGSSYNEQFF. This rearrangement joins TRBV11-1 to TRBJ2-1, with D possibly being TRBD1 (6 bases). V dropped 2 bases and J dropped 0 bases, with 8 bases sitting between them. CDR1 is SGHAT and CDR2 is FQDESV in the germline V gene (reference sequence). The CDR3 is 15 residues long.

This chain joins TRBV30 and TRBJ2-2; D possibly uses TRBD1 or TRBD2 (5 bases each). Germline V gene data show CDR1 as GTSNPN and CDR2 as SVGIG (reference sequence). This CDR3 has 16 residues. Trimming took 2 bases from V and 1 from J, leaving 14 bases between them. CDR3 residues: CAWSIGARRNTGELFF. The CDR3 DNA reads TGTGCCTGGAGTATCGGGGCTCGAAGGAACACCGGGGAGCTGTTTTTT.

The chain employs TRBV29-1 and TRBJ1-2; D is undetermined. Trimming left V 2 bases short and J 5 bases short, with 9 bases between. This CDR3 has 12 residues. The germline gives CDR1 SQVTM, CDR2 ANQGSEA. The CDR3 reads CSVERPPYGYTF. In DNA, the CDR3 is TGCAGCGTTGAACGGCCACCTTATGGCTACACCTTC.

The chain joins TRBV9 to TRBJ1-2; D may be TRBD1 (5 bases). V lost 6 bases to trimming and J lost 4 bases, with 13 bases between them. CDR1 is SGDLS, CDR2 YYNGEE, per germline. The CDR3 is 13 residues long. Written as DNA, the CDR3 is TGTGCCAGCACCGGCGTCGGGGGCTATGGCTACACCTTC. Residues: CASTGVGGYGYTF.

The sample holds one count of this clone. The chain employs TRBV19 and TRBJ2-5, with TRBD1 matching 8 bases. Germline lookup yields CDR1 LNHDA and CDR2 SQIVND (reference sequence). The CDR3 spans 14 residues. The V gene end was trimmed by 3 bases and the J gene end by 5 bases; junction bases not matched to a gene: 5. In nucleotides, the CDR3 is TGTGCCAGTAGTATCCGGACAGGGTGGGAGACCCAGTACTTC. The encoded protein is CASSIRTGWETQYF.

This clone was counted a single time. The rearrangement links TRBV27 to TRBJ1-2, with 8 positions matching TRBD1. The CDR3 is 14 amino acids. Germline V gives CDR1 MNHEY, CDR2 SMNVEV (reference sequence). The trim removed 5 bases at V and 5 bases at J, leaving 7 bases unmatched. The CDR3 nucleotides read TGTGCCAGCAGTCCCGAAGGACAGGGATATGGCTACACCTTC. Its translation is CASSPEGQGYGYTF.

This clone was seen a handful of times. The chain is built from TRBV5-1 and TRBJ2-4, with D hard to call. The CDR3 totals 17 residues. Germline CDR1 reads SGHRS; CDR2 reads YFSETQ. Trimming removed 0 bases from V and 1 base from J, with 14 bases in between. Here the CDR3 DNA reads TGCGCCAGCAGCTTGGTATTCGGTTACGAGGCCAAAAACATTCAGTACTTC. It encodes CASSLVFGYEAKNIQYF.

The CDR3 sequence is CASSFNLGRGSHNEQFF. The CDR3 nucleotides read TGTGCCAGCAGCTTTAATTTGGGTCGGGGGAGCCACAATGAGCAGTTCTTC. The J gene is TRBJ2-1, the V gene TRBV7-2; tentatively, D is TRBD2 (6 bases). The CDR3 loop spans 17 amino acids. V gave up 3 bases and J gave up 5 bases, with 20 bases separating them. Germline CDR1 SGHTA, CDR2 FQGNSA.

CDR3: CSVASRQGVYGYTF. CDR3 bases: TGCAGCGTCGCCTCCAGACAGGGGGTCTATGGCTACACCTTC. V and J are TRBV29-1 and TRBJ1-2; 9 nucleotides align to TRBD1. V trimming: 6 bases; J trimming: 4 bases; junction bases outside the gene matches: 9. Germline CDR1 reads SQVTM; CDR2 reads ANQGSEA. The CDR3 is made up of 14 amino acids.

V and J are TRBV5-1 and TRBJ2-1; a weak D match, TRBD2 (6 bases). V shed 1 base and J shed 0 bases, with 20 bases lying between them. The CDR3 loop spans 19 amino acids. From germline, CDR1 is SGHRS and CDR2 YFSETQ. Written as DNA, the CDR3 is TGCGCCAGCAGCTTGTCCGTAGCTGGCGGGGCCAGCTCCTACAATGAGCAGTTCTTC. Translated, it gives CASSLSVAGGASSYNEQFF.

This clone was seen more than once but under ten times. The CDR3 spells CSVGGDSLNYGYTF. The CDR3 DNA reads as TGCAGCGTTGGAGGGGACAGTCTTAACTATGGCTACACCTTC. The chain couples TRBV29-1 to TRBJ1-2; 7 bases fit TRBD1. Germline CDR1 and CDR2: SQVTM and ANQGSEA. The CDR3 totals 14 residues. With 4 bases clipped from V and 1 base from J, the junction kept 6 bases outside the gene matches.

This clone has a single count. The chain is built from TRBV30 and TRBJ1-1; the D is unclear. Germline V gene lookup returns CDR1 GTSNPN and CDR2 SVGIG (reference sequence). The CDR3 has 13 amino acids. Trimming left V 1 base short and J 3 bases short, with 9 bases between. In nucleotides, the CDR3 is TGTGCCTGGAGTGATCGGCCCGACACTGAAGCTTTCTTT. Encoded protein: CAWSDRPDTEAFF. Variable domain in full (rest from reference TRBV30 and TRBJ1-1): SQTIHQWPATLVQPVGSPLSLECTVEGTSNPNLYWYRQAAGRGLQLLFYSVGIGQISSEVPQNLSASRPQDRQFILSSKKLLLSDSGFYLCAWSDRPDTEAFFGQGTRLTVV.

This clone has a single count. The chain is built from TRBV4-3 and TRBJ2-3; TRBD2 might be the D (5 bases). The CDR3 sequence is 12 residues long. Trimming cost V 1 base and J 10 bases, with 9 bases left between them. Germline assignment: CDR1 LGHNA and CDR2 YSLEER. The CDR3 spells CASSQAGVSQYF. The CDR3 DNA is TGCGCCAGCAGCCAAGCCGGGGTTTCGCAGTATTTT.